This TCR beta chain was found in a study of T cell repertoires in cytomegalovirus infection. Looking at the study overall: From public TCR beta signatures came an indication of both CMV infection and matching HLA type. Notes on the study in general: HLA-C-restricted, CMV-specific TCR beta clonotypes were dominant ex vivo. CMV carriers having the relevant HLA were flagged by cumulative public TCR beta family frequency.

Germline-derived CDR1 and CDR2 are SGHTA and FQGNSA. The junction had 7 bases not matched to a gene; V was cut back by 1 base and J by 4 bases. The CDR3 extends over 17 amino acids. This clonotype occurred a few times. What it recognizes is unknown. Via MiXCR, TCRdb re-called the reads, giving one row per CDR3 protein. This sample has over 90,000 distinct CDR3 sequences, with 15% to 20% found just once. The rearrangement joins TRBV7-2 to TRBJ2-3; 11 bases are shared with TRBD2. Source material: PBMCs. The source of this sequence is a human donor in good health (CMV status not recorded). Some clones in this sample may be carry-over from other donors' samples. CDR3 nucleotides: TGTGCCAGCAGCTTAGTCTCTCTGACTAGCGGGGCAGATACGCAGTATTTT. Encoded protein: CASSLVSLTSGADTQYF.